A single sample is the source of the 14 T cell receptor beta chains below, sequenced in a study of PD-L1 blockade in urothelial cancer. Measured with immunoSEQ multiplex PCR; TCRdb has only the in-frame clones, and not every one. Among tens of thousands of clones listed, around 90% were seen once. Noted time point: pretreatment peripheral blood. The sample in question was PBMCs, obtained around atezolizumab (anti-PD-L1) treatment. The origin of the receptors is a man between 60 and 75 years old with urothelial cancer.

The CDR3 bases are TGTGCCAGCAATCAGCGGGGGAGCACAGATACGCAGTATTTT. This codes for CASNQRGSTDTQYF. V gene TRBV2 combines with J gene TRBJ2-3; 8 bases align to TRBD2. Germline-derived CDR1 and CDR2 are SNHLY and FYNNEI. V shed 7 bases and J 0 bases; nucleotides not matched to a gene: 3. This CDR3 comprises 14 residues. Based on the CDR3 plus reference TRBV2 and TRBJ2-3, the full variable domain is EPEVTQTPSHQVTQMGQEVILRCVPISNHLYFYWYRQILGQKVEFLVSFYNNEISEKSEIFDDQFSVERPDGSNFTLKIRSTKLEDSAMYFCASNQRGSTDTQYFGPGTRLTVL.

The sample holds one count of this clone. This chain joins TRBV6-5 and TRBJ2-5, with 9 bases identical to TRBD1. This CDR3 comprises 15 residues. Germline V gene lookup returns CDR1 MNHEY and CDR2 SVGAGI. Losses at the gene ends were 2 bases for V and 6 bases for J; bases not matched to a gene: 7. DNA for the CDR3: TGTGCCAGCAGTTACGGGACAGGGCGGACTCAGACCCAGTACTTC. Protein product: CASSYGTGRTQTQYF.

The V gene is TRBV14, the J gene TRBJ1-1; a possible D gene is TRBD1 (6 bases). The CDR3 is 18 amino acids. Between the trimmed V and J ends, which lost 0 bases and 2 bases, there was a span of 19 bases. CDR1 is SGHDN, CDR2 FVKESK, per germline. The CDR3 region is CASSQDLVRGWGNTEAFF. The CDR3 DNA follows: TGTGCCAGCAGCCAAGATCTCGTCAGGGGTTGGGGTAACACTGAAGCTTTCTTT.

This clone has more than one count but fewer than ten. V usage is TRBV5-1 and J usage is TRBJ2-2, with no clear D. Germline assignment: CDR1 SGHRS and CDR2 YFSETQ. This CDR3 region has 13 residues. Trimming removed 4 bases at V and 6 bases at J, with 10 bases between. The CDR3 here is CASSRLVSGELFF. For the CDR3, the DNA is TGCGCCAGCAGCCGGCTAGTTTCCGGGGAGCTGTTTTTT.

The rearrangement links TRBV29-1 to TRBJ1-1; TRBD1 might be the D (5 bases). V was shortened by 7 bases and J by 8 bases, with 11 bases between the two germline ends. Germline lookup yields CDR1 SQVTM and CDR2 ANQGSEA. The CDR3 runs 10 residues. The CDR3 is CSGEQDEAFF. CDR3 sequence (DNA): TGCAGCGGAGAACAGGACGAAGCTTTCTTT.

This chain uses TRBV7-8 with TRBJ2-1; D remains unclear. Germline CDR1 reads SGHVS; CDR2 reads FQNEAQ. V was cut by 0 bases and J by 6 bases, with 6 bases left in between. The CDR3 loop spans 13 amino acids. CDR3 nucleotides: TGTGCCAGCAGCTTAGCCCCCTTCAATGAGCAGTTCTTC. This translates into CASSLAPFNEQFF.

This chain uses TRBV4-1 with TRBJ2-5; 7 nucleotides agree with TRBD1. CDR3 length: 15 residues. CDR1 and CDR2 (germline): MGHRA, YSYEKL. The trim removed 1 base at V and 5 bases at J, leaving 7 bases unmatched. The DNA of the CDR3 is TGCGCCAGCAGCCAAGGGGCGACAGGGCGGGAGACCCAGTACTTC. It yields the protein CASSQGATGRETQYF.

This clone was recorded once. This sequence joins TRBV7-9 and TRBJ2-7; 9 nucleotides align to TRBD2. CDR1 is SEHNR, CDR2 FQNEAQ, per germline (reference sequence). The junction had 10 bases not matched to a gene; V was cut back by 5 bases and J by 2 bases. The CDR3 spans 16 residues. The CDR3 protein is CASSDEAGGIAYEQYF. The CDR3 coding sequence is TGTGCCAGCAGCGATGAAGCGGGGGGTATCGCCTACGAGCAGTACTTC.

The chain carries TRBV6-5 and TRBJ1-2, with D uncertain. CDR3 length: 11 residues. V lost 10 bases and J lost 8, with 14 bases in between. Germline V lookup: CDR1 MNHEY, CDR2 SVGAGI. The CDR3 coding sequence is TGTGCCACCAACAGTGGGTGGGGCTACACCTTC. It specifies CATNSGWGYTF.

This clone has more than one count but fewer than ten. This chain connects TRBV21-1 to TRBJ1-1; the D segment call TRBD1 is taken from the table without a DNA check. TRBV21-1 is deemed a pseudogene. There are 19 residues in the CDR3. The CDR3 DNA reads as TGTGCCAGCAGCATCCGGAGGGACTTCCCTGGACAGGCCCTCACTGAAGCTTTCTTT. Protein sequence: CASSIRRDFPGQALTEAFF.

This chain links TRBV19 with TRBJ2-1; a weak D match, TRBD1 (6 bases). The CDR3 covers 17 residues. Germline-derived CDR1 and CDR2 are LNHDA and SQIVND (reference sequence). The V end lost 4 bases, the J end lost 0 bases, and 16 bases lay between the germline ends. DNA for the CDR3: TGTGCCAGTAGTAGACGGGACACCCCGAGCTCCTACAATGAGCAGTTCTTC. This codes for CASSRRDTPSSYNEQFF.

This chain joins TRBV30 and TRBJ2-7; tentatively, D is TRBD1 (7 bases). The CDR3 consists of 14 residues. The germline gives CDR1 GTSNPN, CDR2 SVGIG (reference sequence). V lost 6 bases and J 0 bases, leaving 15 bases between the germline ends. CDR3 DNA sequence: TGTGCCTGTGACAACAGGGGACTCTCCTACGAGCAGTACTTC. Translating gives CACDNRGLSYEQYF.

V usage is TRBV7-9 and J usage is TRBJ1-1; 7 nucleotides match TRBD1. V dropped 5 bases and J dropped 11; count of bases not matched to a gene: 11. Germline CDR1 reads SEHNR; CDR2 reads FQNEAQ (reference sequence). This CDR3 region has 13 residues. DNA for the CDR3: TGTGCCAGCAGCCCCCGGGACAGTAAACAGGCTTTCTTT. As protein: CASSPRDSKQAFF.

The chain links TRBV4-3 to TRBJ2-2; unclear D gene. Germline V gene sequence: CDR1 LGHNA, CDR2 YSLEER. V was trimmed by 1 base and J by 6 bases, leaving 12 bases between them. The CDR3 totals 15 residues. The DNA for the CDR3 is TGCGCCAGCAGCCAAGGGTTCCAGTTTGCCGGGGAGCTGTTTTTT. Translating it yields CASSQGFQFAGELFF.